The present T cell receptor beta chain was sequenced within a study of blood T cells in healthy people across ages. The V gene's germline CDR1 is GTSNPN and CDR2 SVGIG (reference sequence). V lost 4 bases and J lost 6, with 13 bases in between. The CDR3 length is 13 residues. The second PCR ran about 6 to 12 cycles with a sample-barcoded 5' primer and J-beta primers. TCRdb redid the calling of the 5' RACE reads with MiXCR, one entry per CDR3 protein. This sample yields 1.5 million or so distinct CDR3 sequences, of which roughly 40% are seen a single time; less than 8% belongs to the top ten. This clonotype was recorded only once. Its antigen is currently unknown. Study observations and caveats: Among long-lived donors, naive CD4+ cells were more numerous and diversity higher than in aged donors.

The chain recombines TRBV30 with TRBJ1-5; D is undetermined. The clonotype comes from a woman in her late teens or twenties in good health. Sequences were obtained from blood. CDR3 region: CAWNSGSGQPQHF. The CDR3 bases are TGTGCCTGGAATTCGGGGTCAGGTCAGCCCCAGCATTTT. Full variable domain (remainder filled in from reference TRBV30 and TRBJ1-5): SQTIHQWPATLVQPVGSPLSLECTVEGTSNPNLYWYRQAAGRGLQLLFYSVGIGQISSEVPQNLSASRPQDRQFILSSKKLLLSDSGFYLCAWNSGSGQPQHFGDGTRLSIL.